The sequence of this T cell receptor beta chain was determined in a study of T-cell reconstitution after alpha-beta-depleted transplantation in children. Germline-derived CDR1 and CDR2 are SGHNT and YYREEE (reference sequence). The V end lost 3 bases, the J end lost 0 bases, and 14 bases lay between the germline ends. The CDR3 is 16 amino acids. Researchers prepared the TCRbeta library using unique molecular identifiers, the study reports. TCRdb redid the calling of the PCR reads with MiXCR, one entry per CDR3 protein. The sample shows about 610,000 distinct CDR3 sequences, 8% to 11% of them seen only once.

The chain couples TRBV5-4 to TRBJ2-3; D is perhaps TRBD2 (6 bases). The sequence was obtained from a human donor who donated a stem cell graft to a child with acute myeloid leukemia. Sequenced material: PBMCs from the stem cell graft donor, taken from the stem cell graft. The CDR3, as DNA: TGTGCCAGCAGCTCAGGACCTGGGACTAGCACAGATACGCAGTATTTT. Its protein is CASSSGPGTSTDTQYF.